The 10 T cell receptor beta chains below all came from one sample that was sequenced in a study of shared clonotypes between healthy human individuals. TCRdb's copy holds only in-frame clones and misses some; the assay was immunoSEQ multiplex PCR. Of 2 million to 2.5 million clones detected, over 85% appear once; the ten largest clones hold under 0.45%. Sequencing was done on a sample of naive CD4+ T cells from PBMCs. The sample's subset: CD45RA+ positively selected. All receptors come from a man between 18 and 29 years old in good health. Some clones in this sample may be carry-over from other donors' samples.

The V and J genes are TRBV5-1 and TRBJ2-1; 10 nucleotides match TRBD1. The CDR3 contains 14 residues. The germline gives CDR1 SGHRS, CDR2 YFSETQ. V shed 7 bases, J shed 7 bases, and the junction held 8 bases outside the gene matches. The CDR3 spells CASRTGTGVNEQFF. The CDR3 DNA follows: TGCGCCAGCCGTACCGGGACAGGGGTAAATGAGCAGTTCTTC.

The chain combines TRBV7-2 with TRBJ1-2, with D possibly matching TRBD1 (6 bases). The V and J ends lost 5 bases and 8 bases respectively, with 18 bases between them. Looked up from germline, CDR1 is SGHTA and CDR2 is FQGNSA. This CDR3 has 14 amino acids. Written as DNA, the CDR3 is TGTGCCAGCAGCCCCTCCAGGGGTGTTGGCGGCTACACCTTC. Amino acid sequence: CASSPSRGVGGYTF.

The chain uses TRBV7-9 and TRBJ1-6, with 8 bases identical to TRBD1. Per germline, CDR1 SEHNR and CDR2 FQNEAQ (reference sequence). Germline trimming cut 4 bases from V and 0 bases from J; bases unmatched to any gene: 5. The CDR3 runs to 17 residues. Here the CDR3 reads CASSSRTGSSYNSPLHF. The CDR3 nucleotides read TGTGCCAGCAGCTCCCGGACAGGGAGCTCCTATAATTCACCCCTCCACTTT.

In the case of this clone: The sample has other DNA sequences that encode this CDR3 too. The genes are TRBV9 and TRBJ2-7; 13 bases fit TRBD2. V trimming: 4 bases; J trimming: 4 bases; junction bases outside the gene matches: 8. This CDR3 is built from 16 residues. CDR1 is SGDLS, CDR2 YYNGEE, per germline. The DNA for the CDR3 is TGTGCCAGCAGCATCGGACTAGCGGGAGATCCTTACGAGCAGTACTTC. Amino acids: CASSIGLAGDPYEQYF.

The chain has TRBV5-4 and TRBJ2-4; D is ambiguous. This CDR3 spans 16 amino acids. CDR1 is SGHNT and CDR2 is YYREEE in the germline V gene (reference sequence). The ends were cut back, 3 bases at V and 3 bases at J, with 16 bases in the middle. The chain's CDR3 is CASSSNERTGKNIQYF. For the CDR3, the DNA is TGTGCCAGCAGCTCTAATGAAAGGACCGGCAAAAACATTCAGTACTTC.

The rearrangement joins TRBV2 to TRBJ2-3, with D unclear. The germline V gene has CDR1 SNHLY and CDR2 FYNNEI. The CDR3 length is 16 residues. V was trimmed by 2 bases and J by 0 bases, leaving 12 bases between them. In nucleotides, the CDR3 is TGTGCCAGCAGTGAAAATTCCCACCCTAGCACAGATACGCAGTATTTT. Protein product: CASSENSHPSTDTQYF.

The chain recombines TRBV28 with TRBJ1-1; 8 bases match TRBD1. The length of the CDR3 is 13 residues. With V trimmed by 8 bases and J by 4 bases, 6 bases remained unmatched. From germline, CDR1 is MDHEN and CDR2 SYDVKM. The chain's CDR3 is CASEGQGGTEAFF. DNA of the CDR3: TGTGCCAGCGAAGGACAGGGCGGCACTGAAGCTTTCTTT.

The chain has TRBV7-2 and TRBJ2-4, with TRBD2 identical over 7 bases. Per germline, CDR1 SGHTA and CDR2 FQGNSA. After removal of 5 bases from V and 0 bases from J, the junction contained 7 bases not matched to a gene. The CDR3 consists of 16 residues. The CDR3 region has the DNA TGTGCCAGCAGCCCCCACGGGACTATAGCCAAAAACATTCAGTACTTC. Encoded protein: CASSPHGTIAKNIQYF.

A remark on this clone: The sample carries other DNA sequences with the same CDR3. This rearrangement joins TRBV6-5 to TRBJ2-7; tentative D call: TRBD2 (5 bases). V shed 3 bases and J shed 7 bases, with 7 bases lying between them. This CDR3 spans 11 amino acids. The germline V gene encodes CDR1 MNHEY and CDR2 SVGAGI. The CDR3 region is CASSYRGEQYF. As DNA, the CDR3 is TGTGCCAGCAGTTATCGGGGAGAGCAGTACTTC.

CDR3 in amino acids: CASSKTGGAYGYTF. The CDR3 nucleotides are TGTGCCAGCAGCAAGACAGGGGGCGCCTATGGCTACACCTTC. The chain combines TRBV6-6 with TRBJ1-2, with 10 bases fitting TRBD1. Trimming removed 6 bases from V and 4 bases from J; junction bases left unmatched: 5. In germline, CDR1 is MNHNY, CDR2 SVGAGI (reference sequence). This CDR3 has 14 amino acids.